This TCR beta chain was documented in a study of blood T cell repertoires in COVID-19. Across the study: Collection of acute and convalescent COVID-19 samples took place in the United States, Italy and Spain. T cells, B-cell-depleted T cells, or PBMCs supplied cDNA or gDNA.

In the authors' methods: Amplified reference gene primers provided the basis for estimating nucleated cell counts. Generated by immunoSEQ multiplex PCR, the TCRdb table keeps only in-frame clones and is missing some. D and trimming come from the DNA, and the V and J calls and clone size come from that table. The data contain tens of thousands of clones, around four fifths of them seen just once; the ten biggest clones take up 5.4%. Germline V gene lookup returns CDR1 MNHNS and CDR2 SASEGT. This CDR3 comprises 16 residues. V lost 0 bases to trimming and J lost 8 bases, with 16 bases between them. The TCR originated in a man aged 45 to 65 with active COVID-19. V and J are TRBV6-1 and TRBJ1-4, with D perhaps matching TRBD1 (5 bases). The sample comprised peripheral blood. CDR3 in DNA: TGTGCCAGCAGTGAAGCGCTCCCCGGGGGGGAGGAAAAACTGTTTTTT. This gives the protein CASSEALPGGEEKLFF.